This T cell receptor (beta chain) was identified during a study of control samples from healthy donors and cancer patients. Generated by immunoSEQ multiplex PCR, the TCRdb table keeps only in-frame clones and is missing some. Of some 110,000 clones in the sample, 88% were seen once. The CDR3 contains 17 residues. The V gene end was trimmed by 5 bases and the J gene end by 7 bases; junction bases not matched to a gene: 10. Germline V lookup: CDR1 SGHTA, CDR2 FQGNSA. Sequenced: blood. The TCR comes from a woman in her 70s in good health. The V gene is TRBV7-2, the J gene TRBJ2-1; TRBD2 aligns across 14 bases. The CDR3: CASSQSRGTSGGNEQFF. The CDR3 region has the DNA TGTGCCAGCAGCCAATCGAGGGGGACTAGCGGGGGAAATGAGCAGTTCTTC.